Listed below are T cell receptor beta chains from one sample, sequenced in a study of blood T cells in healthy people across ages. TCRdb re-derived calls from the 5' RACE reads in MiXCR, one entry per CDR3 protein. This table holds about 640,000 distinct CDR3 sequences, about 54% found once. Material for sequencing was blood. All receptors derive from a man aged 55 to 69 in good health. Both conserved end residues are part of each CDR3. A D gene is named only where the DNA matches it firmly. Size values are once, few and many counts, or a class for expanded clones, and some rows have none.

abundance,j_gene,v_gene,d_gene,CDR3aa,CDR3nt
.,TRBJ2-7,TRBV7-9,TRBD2,CASSRSGLAGREQYF,TGTGCCAGCAGCCGCTCAGGACTAGCGGGGCGCGAGCAGTACTTC
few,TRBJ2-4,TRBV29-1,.,CSVDGLAKNIQYF,TGCAGCGTTGACGGCTTAGCCAAAAACATTCAGTACTTC
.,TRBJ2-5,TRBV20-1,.,CSARDGRPNSQETQYF,TGCAGTGCTAGAGATGGCCGGCCGAACAGCCAGGAGACCCAGTACTTC
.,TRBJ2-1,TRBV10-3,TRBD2,CAISRTSGSTDEQFF,TGTGCCATCAGCCGGACTAGCGGATCCACGGATGAGCAGTTCTTC
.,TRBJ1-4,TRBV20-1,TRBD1,CSASPTGPDEKLFF,TGCAGTGCTAGCCCGACAGGGCCGGATGAAAAACTGTTTTTT
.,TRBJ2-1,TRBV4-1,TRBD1,CASSQDRTGTEQFF,TGCGCCAGCAGCCAAGATAGGACAGGGACTGAGCAGTTCTTC
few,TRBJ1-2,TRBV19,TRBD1,CASSTGQEPYGYTF,TGTGCCAGTAGTACCGGACAGGAACCTTATGGCTACACCTTC
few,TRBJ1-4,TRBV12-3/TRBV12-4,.,CASSLATGGFSEKLFF,TGTGCCAGCAGTTTAGCGACCGGGGGCTTTAGCGAAAAACTGTTTTTT
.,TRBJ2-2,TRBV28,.,CASLEGGTHTGELFF,TGTGCCAGCCTTGAGGGGGGGACTCACACCGGGGAGCTGTTTTTT
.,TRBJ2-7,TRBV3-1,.,CASSQALYEQYF,TGTGCCAGCAGCCAAGCCCTTTACGAGCAGTACTTC
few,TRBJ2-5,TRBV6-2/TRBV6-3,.,CASSSTAIQETQYF,TGTGCCAGCAGTTCGACAGCCATACAAGAGACCCAGTACTTC
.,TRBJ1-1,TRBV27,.,CASSPPGTHTEAFF,TGTGCCAGCAGTCCGCCGGGCACGCACACTGAAGCTTTCTTT
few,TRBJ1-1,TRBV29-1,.,CSVVTGSYTEAFF,TGCAGCGTAGTCACAGGGAGCTACACTGAAGCTTTCTTT
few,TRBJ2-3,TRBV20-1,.,CSTRVPGTTDTQYF,TGCAGTACTCGAGTACCGGGTACGACAGATACGCAGTATTTT
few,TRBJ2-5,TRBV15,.,CATSRGPQETQYF,TGTGCCACCAGCCGGGGACCGCAAGAGACCCAGTACTTC
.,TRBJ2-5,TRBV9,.,CASTPGLGGRETQYF,TGTGCCAGCACCCCGGGACTGGGGGGCAGAGAGACCCAGTACTTC
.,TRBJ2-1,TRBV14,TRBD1,CASSQDLGTVYNEQFF,TGTGCCAGCAGCCAAGATCTGGGGACAGTCTACAATGAGCAGTTCTTC
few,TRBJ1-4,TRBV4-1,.,CASSHQDEKLFF,TGCGCCAGCAGCCACCAGGACGAAAAACTGTTTTTT
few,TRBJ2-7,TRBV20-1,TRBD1,CSARVRGPFEDYEQYF,TGCAGTGCTAGAGTTAGGGGGCCCTTTGAGGACTACGAGCAGTACTTC
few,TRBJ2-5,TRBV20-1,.,CSASSNFAQETQYF,TGCAGTGCTAGCTCCAATTTTGCCCAAGAGACCCAGTACTTC
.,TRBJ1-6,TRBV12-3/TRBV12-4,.,CASTPRASRNSPLHF,TGTGCCAGCACCCCTAGGGCAAGTCGGAATTCACCCCTCCACTTT
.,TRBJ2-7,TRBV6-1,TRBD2,CASSGRLAGGTGSYNEQYF,TGTGCCAGCAGCGGAAGACTAGCGGGGGGGACCGGCTCCTACAATGAGCAGTACTTC
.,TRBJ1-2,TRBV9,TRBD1,CASSAGGANYGYTF,TGTGCCAGCAGCGCAGGGGGGGCTAACTATGGCTACACCTTC
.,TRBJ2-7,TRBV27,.,CASTLHPYEQYF,TGTGCCAGCACCCTACATCCCTACGAGCAGTACTTC
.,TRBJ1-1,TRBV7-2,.,CASSYLGAGTEAFF,TGTGCCAGCAGCTACCTCGGGGCAGGGACTGAAGCTTTCTTT
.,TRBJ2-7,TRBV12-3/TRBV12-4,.,CASSPQWGLIHEQYF,TGTGCCAGCAGTCCCCAATGGGGCCTAATCCACGAGCAGTACTTC
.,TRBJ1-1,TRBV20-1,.,CSTARGRNTEAFF,TGCAGTACAGCGAGGGGACGGAACACTGAAGCTTTCTTT
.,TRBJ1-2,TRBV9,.,CASSPNHRALNYGYTF,TGTGCCAGCAGCCCCAACCACAGGGCTCTTAACTATGGCTACACCTTC
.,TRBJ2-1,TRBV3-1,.,CASSQAILSYNEQFF,TGTGCCAGCAGCCAGGCTATCCTCTCCTACAATGAGCAGTTCTTC